This TCR beta chain derives from a study of blood T cell repertoires in COVID-19. Across the whole study: The United States, Italy and Spain supplied acute and convalescent COVID-19 samples. Sources were T cells, B-cell-depleted T cells, or PBMCs; the material itself was cDNA or gDNA.

Authors' methods: The assay estimated nucleated cells by amplifying reference gene primers. Here immunoSEQ multiplex PCR was the method, and the copy in TCRdb shows in-frame clones only, minus some. V and J calls and clone size follow that table, whereas D and trimming were derived from the DNA. The sample yields 250,000 or so clones, 75% to 90% seen once. Germline lookup yields CDR1 SEHNR and CDR2 FQNEAQ (reference sequence). The CDR3 sequence is 17 residues long. The V and J ends lost 5 bases and 1 base, in that order; junction bases with no gene match: 6. The V and J genes are TRBV7-9 and TRBJ1-4; TRBD1 matches 11 bases. Specimen: peripheral blood. The TCR was taken from a woman aged 25 to 39 with active or convalescent COVID-19. The CDR3 nucleotides are TGTGCCAGCAGCGGGGACAGGGGGACCGAAACTAATGAAAAACTGTTTTTT. It codes for CASSGDRGTETNEKLFF.